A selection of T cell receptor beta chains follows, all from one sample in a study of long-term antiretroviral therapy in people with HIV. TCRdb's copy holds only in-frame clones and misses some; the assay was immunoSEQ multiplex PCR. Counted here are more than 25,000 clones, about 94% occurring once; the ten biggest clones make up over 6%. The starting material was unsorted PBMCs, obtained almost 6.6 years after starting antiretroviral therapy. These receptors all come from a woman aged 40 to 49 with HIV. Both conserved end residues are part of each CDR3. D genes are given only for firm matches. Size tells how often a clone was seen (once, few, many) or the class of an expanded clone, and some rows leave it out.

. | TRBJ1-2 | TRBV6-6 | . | TGTGCCAGCAGTTACTCCGTTTGGGGGCCCTATGGCTACACCTTC | CASSYSVWGPYGYTF
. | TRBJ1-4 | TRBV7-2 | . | TGTGCCAGCAGCTCAACGAGGTCTAATGAAAAACTGTTTTTT | CASSSTRSNEKLFF
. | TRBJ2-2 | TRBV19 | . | TGTGCCAGTAGTCCGCGGACAAATATGAACACCGGGGAGCTGTTTTTT | CASSPRTNMNTGELFF
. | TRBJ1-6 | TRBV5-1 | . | TGCGCCAGCAGCTTGGCGCCAGGGGCCGGGAATTCACCCCTCCACTTT | CASSLAPGAGNSPLHF
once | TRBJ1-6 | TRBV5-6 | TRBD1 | TGTGCCAGCAGCTTGGGGACAGGTCGTAATTCACCCCTCCACTTT | CASSLGTGRNSPLHF
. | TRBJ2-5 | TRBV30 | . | TGTGCCTGGAATTTGCCGGGTCGGGAGACCCAGTACTTC | CAWNLPGRETQYF
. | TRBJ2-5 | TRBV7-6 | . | TGTGCCAGCAGCTTAGGACAGATGGAGACCCAGTACTTC | CASSLGQMETQYF
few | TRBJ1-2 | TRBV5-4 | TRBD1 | TGTGCCAGCAGCTTCCGGGACAGGGAGAACTATGGCTACACCTTC | CASSFRDRENYGYTF
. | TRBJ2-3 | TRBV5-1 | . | TGCGCCAGCAGCTTGTTACAGGGAACGGGGGCAGATACGCAGTATTTT | CASSLLQGTGADTQYF
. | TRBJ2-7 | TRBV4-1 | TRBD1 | TGCGCCAGCAGCCACCGGGGACAGGCCTACGAGCAGTACTTC | CASSHRGQAYEQYF
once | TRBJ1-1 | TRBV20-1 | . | TGCAGTGCTAGAGGGGAGACTGAAGCTTTCTTT | CSARGETEAFF
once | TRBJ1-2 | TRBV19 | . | TGTGCCAGTAGTCCAATGGGGGACGGACCTTATGGCTACACCTTC | CASSPMGDGPYGYTF
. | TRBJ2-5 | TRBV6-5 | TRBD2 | TGTGCCAGCAGTTCACGGACTAGCGGGGGGACCCGGACCCAGTACTTC | CASSSRTSGGTRTQYF
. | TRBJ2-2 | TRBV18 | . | TGTGCCAGCTCACCAACAATCACCGGGGAGCTGTTTTTT | CASSPTITGELFF
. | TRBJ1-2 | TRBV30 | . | TGTGCCTGGAGTGAGCAGGGACACTATGGCTACACCTTC | CAWSEQGHYGYTF
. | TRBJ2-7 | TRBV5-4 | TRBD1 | TGTGCCAGCAGCTTGCTGGACAGGGGGCTAGCCTACGAGCAGTACTTC | CASSLLDRGLAYEQYF
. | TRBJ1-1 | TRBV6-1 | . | TGTGCCAGCACCGCACAGGTGAACACTGAAGCTTTCTTT | CASTAQVNTEAFF
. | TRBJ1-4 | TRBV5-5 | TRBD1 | TGTGCCAGCAGCACGACAGGGGGCCATGCAACTAATGAAAAACTGTTTTTT | CASSTTGGHATNEKLFF
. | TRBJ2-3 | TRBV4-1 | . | TGCGCCAGCAGCCAAGGGAGACCGAGCACAGATACGCAGTATTTT | CASSQGRPSTDTQYF
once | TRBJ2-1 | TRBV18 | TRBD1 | TGTGCCAGCTCACCTCAGACGAGGACAGGGGGCACTGAGCAGTTCTTC | CASSPQTRTGGTEQFF
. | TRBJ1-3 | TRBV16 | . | TGTGCCAGCAGCCATATAAACTCTGGAAACACCATATATTTT | CASSHINSGNTIYF
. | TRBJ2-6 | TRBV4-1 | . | TGCGCCAGCAGCCTTCTAAACCCCGGGACCGACAGCTCTGGGGCCAACGTCCTGACTTTC | CASSLLNPGTDSSGANVLTF
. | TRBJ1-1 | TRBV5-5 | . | TGTGCCAGCAGTTTGGAGGGGGACGGCACTGAAGCTTTCTTT | CASSLEGDGTEAFF
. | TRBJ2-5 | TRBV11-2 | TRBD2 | TGTGCCAGCACCAAACTAGCGGGTCAAGAGACCCAGTACTTC | CASTKLAGQETQYF
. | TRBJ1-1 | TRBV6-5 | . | TGTGCCAGCAGTTACTTTGCGGGGGGCCACACTGAAGCTTTCTTT | CASSYFAGGHTEAFF
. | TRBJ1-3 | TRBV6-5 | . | TGTGCCAGCAGTTACTCCGAGGCGGGCTCTGGAAACACCATATATTTT | CASSYSEAGSGNTIYF
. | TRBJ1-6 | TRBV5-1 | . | TGCGCCAGCAGCCGGGGGGAGGTCGCGAATTCACCCCTCCACTTT | CASSRGEVANSPLHF
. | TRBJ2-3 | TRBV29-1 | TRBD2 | TGCAGCGTTGGGCCCCGACTTACTTCTAGCGGGGGGGCAGATACGCAGTATTTT | CSVGPRLTSSGGADTQYF
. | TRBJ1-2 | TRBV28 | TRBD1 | TGTGCCAGCAGTCCTGGACAGGGGGCGGACTATGGCTACACCTTC | CASSPGQGADYGYTF
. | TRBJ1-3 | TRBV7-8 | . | TGTGCCAGCAGCGTGCAGTTCGCTGGAAACACCATATATTTT | CASSVQFAGNTIYF
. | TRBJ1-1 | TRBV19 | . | TGTGCCAGTCTCCCGGGGCCAGGGAGGAAGACTGAAGCTTTCTTT | CASLPGPGRKTEAFF
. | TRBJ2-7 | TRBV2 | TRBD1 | TGTGCCAGCAGCCACACAGGGGACTACGAGCAGTACTTC | CASSHTGDYEQYF
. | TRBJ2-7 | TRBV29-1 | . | TGCAGCGTTGAGTTTAAGGGGAGGTACGAGCAGTACTTC | CSVEFKGRYEQYF
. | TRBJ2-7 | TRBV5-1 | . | TGCGCCAGCAGCTCGCGGGACGCTTCCTACGAGCAGTACTTC | CASSSRDASYEQYF
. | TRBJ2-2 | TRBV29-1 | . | TGCAGCGGGAAAAGCAGGGGACCCACCGGGGAGCTGTTTTTT | CSGKSRGPTGELFF
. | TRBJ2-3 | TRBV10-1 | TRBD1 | TGCGCCAGCAGTGAACGGACAGGGGGGTCAGATACGCAGTATTTT | CASSERTGGSDTQYF
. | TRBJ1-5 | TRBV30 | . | TGTGCCTGGAGTCGAGACAAGATGGCGGGCAATCAGCCCCAGCATTTT | CAWSRDKMAGNQPQHF